Listed below are T cell receptor beta chains from one sample, sequenced in a study of T cell responses to AZD1222 COVID-19 vaccine. Repertoires were generated with immunoSEQ multiplex PCR, while TCRdb's copy carries only in-frame clones and drops some. This table has 200,000 to 250,000 clones, approximately 94% appearing once. This sample comprised peripheral blood, obtained 28 days after the second dose of the MenACWY control vaccine. Receptors were obtained from an adult who received the MenACWY meningococcal vaccine as a control. Each CDR3 is given with its conserved first and last residue. The D gene is left open where the match is weak. Expanded clones get a size class; other rows say once, few or many, or leave the size out.

V gene,J gene,clone size,D gene,CDR3 protein,CDR3 DNA
TRBV19,TRBJ2-7,-,-,CASSLNRDSLEQYF,TGTGCCAGTAGCCTGAACAGGGATAGCCTCGAGCAGTACTTC
TRBV28,TRBJ1-4,-,-,CASSFPVRLKGEKLFF,TGTGCCAGCAGTTTTCCTGTGCGTTTGAAGGGGGAAAAACTGTTTTTT
TRBV5-4,TRBJ1-1,-,-,CASSLDQINTEAFF,TGTGCCAGCAGCTTGGATCAGATAAACACTGAAGCTTTCTTT
TRBV6-5,TRBJ2-2,-,-,CASSYSRLYTGELFF,TGTGCCAGCAGTTACTCGAGGTTGTACACCGGGGAGCTGTTTTTT
TRBV9,TRBJ2-7,-,-,CASSVAVSYEQYF,TGTGCCAGCAGCGTAGCAGTTTCCTACGAGCAGTACTTC
TRBV19,TRBJ2-1,-,TRBD2,CATADGLAGEVSYNEQFF,TGTGCCACCGCGGACGGACTAGCGGGAGAGGTATCCTACAATGAGCAGTTCTTC
TRBV7-9,TRBJ2-7,-,-,CASSPPRTGSSYEQYF,TGTGCCAGCAGCCCGCCAAGGACTGGGAGCTCCTACGAGCAGTACTTC
TRBV4-2,TRBJ1-1,-,-,CASSQGTGPNTEAFF,TGTGCCAGCAGCCAAGGTACAGGGCCGAACACTGAAGCTTTCTTT
TRBV19,TRBJ2-1,-,-,CASSTGWRGRDEQFF,TGTGCCAGTAGTACCGGATGGAGGGGAAGGGATGAGCAGTTCTTC
TRBV20-1,TRBJ1-5,-,-,CSARNQPQHF,TGCAGTGCTCGAAACCAGCCCCAGCATTTT
TRBV27,TRBJ2-3,-,TRBD2,CASSKRLAGTDTQYF,TGTGCCAGCAGTAAGAGACTAGCGGGCACAGATACGCAGTATTTT
TRBV27,TRBJ1-2,-,-,CASSSGPGDGYGYTF,TGTGCCAGCAGTTCCGGGCCGGGAGACGGGTATGGCTACACCTTC
TRBV29-1,TRBJ1-2,-,-,CSVELAGYGYTF,TGCAGCGTTGAATTGGCAGGCTATGGCTACACCTTC
TRBV11-3,TRBJ2-1,once,TRBD2,CASSLKLPGLAGATEQFF,TGTGCCAGCAGCCTTAAGTTACCGGGACTAGCGGGAGCTACTGAGCAGTTCTTC
TRBV7-9,TRBJ1-2,-,TRBD1,CASRRTGTADGYTF,TGTGCCAGCAGGCGGACCGGGACAGCCGATGGCTACACCTTC
TRBV7-9,TRBJ2-3,-,TRBD2,CASSSTSGGVQDTQYF,TGTGCCAGCAGCTCGACTAGCGGGGGGGTTCAAGATACGCAGTATTTT
TRBV7-2,TRBJ2-7,-,-,CASSDDWTYEQYF,TGTGCCAGCAGCGACGACTGGACTTACGAGCAGTACTTC